This T cell receptor beta chain stems from a study of regulatory T cells in long-lasting Graves disease. Time point given: newly diagnosed GD, antithyroid drugs for less than 3 months. After RNA was extracted from PBMCs, the TCR library was made from it. EDTA tubes received around 9 milliliters of collected peripheral blood. The authors built TCR beta libraries using iRepertoire HTBI primers and Arm-PCR of CDR3 regions. One entry per CDR3 protein, called by TCRdb with MiXCR from the multiplex PCR reads. The sample records 540,000 or so distinct CDR3 sequences, roughly 13% being singletons. This clonotype came up many times. Germline values: CDR1 DFQATT, CDR2 SNEGSKA (reference sequence). V shed 4 bases and J 5 bases; nucleotides not matched to a gene: 13. The CDR3 extends over 15 amino acids. The sample also formed part of further work on T cells in Graves' hyperthyroidism and ophthalmopathy. That work contributes: During a first-round RT-PCR of the TCR CDR3, the HTBI primer set was used.

The V call is TRBV20-1, the J call TRBJ2-5, with 7 bases matching TRBD1. This TCR derives from a man under 40 with Graves disease. The specimen comprised peripheral blood mononuclear cells (PBMCs), sampled at new diagnosis, from a patient treated with antithyroid drugs. The CDR3 reads CSANSDREYGETQYF. In nucleotides, the CDR3 is TGCAGTGCTAATTCAGACAGGGAATATGGGGAGACCCAGTACTTC.